One sample yielded the 28 T cell receptor beta chains listed below, sequenced in a study of PD-1 blockade in classical Hodgkin lymphoma. Sequenced by immunoSEQ multiplex PCR; TCRdb stores in-frame clones only, minus some. Here the sample spans roughly 4,000 clones, more than 75% being singletons. Each of the patients experienced relapse following autologous stem cell transplantation, and their brentuximab vedotin exposure differed. Magnetic negative selection was used to purify CD4+ T cells from thawed PBMCs. This specimen was CD4+ T cells from blood, taken at baseline. The receptors were sampled from a human donor with classical Hodgkin lymphoma.

The genes are TRBV9 and TRBJ2-2; 9 bases fit TRBD2. Germline CDR1 reads SGDLS; CDR2 reads YYNGEE. Trimming cost V 4 bases and J 6 bases; bases outside gene matches: 10. The CDR3 runs to 16 residues. The CDR3 reads CASSLSRAGGSGELFF. CDR3 in DNA: TGTGCCAGCAGCCTCAGCCGAGCGGGGGGTTCCGGGGAGCTGTTTTTT.

The J gene is TRBJ2-7, the V gene TRBV18; D unresolved. This CDR3 region has 14 residues. V was shortened by 1 base and J by 6 bases, with 13 bases between the two germline ends. Germline CDR1 and CDR2: KGHSH and LQKENI. CDR3 loop: CASSPRYSTSEQYF. The CDR3 DNA reads TGTGCCAGCTCACCACGGTATTCTACCTCCGAGCAGTACTTC.

The V gene is TRBV6-1, the J gene TRBJ2-7; possibly TRBD1 for D (5 bases). The V gene's germline CDR1 is MNHNS and CDR2 SASEGT. The CDR3 consists of 12 residues. Trimming took 8 bases from V and 7 from J, leaving 15 bases between them. CDR3 coding DNA: TGTGCCAGCGGATCGGCAGGGTGGGAGCAGTACTTC. This sequence encodes CASGSAGWEQYF.

A few counts support this clone. V gene TRBV2 combines with J gene TRBJ2-7; D ambiguous. V shed 7 bases and J shed 6 bases, with 10 bases lying between them. CDR1 SNHLY and CDR2 FYNNEI come from the germline V gene. The CDR3 is made up of 11 amino acids. CDR3 nucleotide sequence: TGTGCCAGCAACCCTCTCGGCGAGCAGTACTTC. Protein sequence: CASNPLGEQYF. Looking up the rest from reference TRBV2 and TRBJ2-7 gives the full variable domain: EPEVTQTPSHQVTQMGQEVILRCVPISNHLYFYWYRQILGQKVEFLVSFYNNEISEKSEIFDDQFSVERPDGSNFTLKIRSTKLEDSAMYFCASNPLGEQYFGPGTRLTVT.

The chain employs TRBV5-1 and TRBJ2-1, with TRBD1 as a possible D gene (7 bases). V was clipped by 0 bases and J by 7 bases, with 14 bases between them. The germline CDR1 and CDR2 sequences are SGHRS and YFSETQ. The CDR3 consists of 15 residues. CDR3 loop: CASSLEGAGRNEQFF. In DNA, the CDR3 is TGCGCCAGCAGCTTGGAGGGGGCGGGAAGGAATGAGCAGTTCTTC.

This clone has more than one count but fewer than ten. The rearrangement uses TRBV5-1 and TRBJ2-2, with 10 bases lining up with TRBD1. The CDR3 covers 15 residues. The V gene end was trimmed by 4 bases and the J gene end by 2 bases; junction bases not matched to a gene: 2. The germline V gene encodes CDR1 SGHRS and CDR2 YFSETQ. The CDR3 here is CASSRTGGNTGELFF. In nucleotides, the CDR3 is TGCGCCAGCAGCCGGACAGGGGGTAACACCGGGGAGCTGTTTTTT.

This sequence joins TRBV5-1 and TRBJ1-3, with 9 positions matching TRBD1. With 5 bases clipped from V and 1 base from J, the junction kept 7 bases outside the gene matches. This CDR3 is 16 amino acids long. Germline V gene sequence: CDR1 SGHRS, CDR2 YFSETQ. CDR3 bases: TGCGCCAGCAGTGGACAGGGGCTAGAGTCTGGAAACACCATATATTTT. It translates to CASSGQGLESGNTIYF.

The V call is TRBV2, the J call TRBJ2-1; 10 positions agree with TRBD2. Germline loops: CDR1 SNHLY, CDR2 FYNNEI. V dropped 6 bases and J dropped 1; count of bases not matched to a gene: 3. The CDR3 is 15 amino acids. The CDR3 region is CASRPGLASYNEQFF. CDR3 DNA: TGTGCCAGCAGGCCGGGACTAGCGTCCTACAATGAGCAGTTCTTC.

This clone was observed a handful of times. V gene TRBV6-4 combines with J gene TRBJ1-3; TRBD1 agrees at 8 bases. With V trimmed by 3 bases and J by 10 bases, 8 bases remained unmatched. CDR1 and CDR2 from the germline V gene are MRHNA and SNTAGT. CDR3 length: 14 residues. DNA of the CDR3: TGTGCCAGCAGTGATTGGGACAGGCCTCGTACCATATATTTT. Its protein product is CASSDWDRPRTIYF.

This chain uses TRBV6-1 with TRBJ1-5; 10 bases map to TRBD1. The V gene's germline CDR1 is MNHNS and CDR2 SASEGT. The CDR3 sequence is 14 residues long. Unmatched junction bases numbered 4, after V lost 9 bases and J lost 2 bases. The CDR3 DNA reads TGTGCCAGTACCGGGACAGGGGGCAATCAGCCCCAGCATTTT. This gives the protein CASTGTGGNQPQHF.

This clone was seen only once. This sequence joins TRBV15 and TRBJ1-2, with D tentatively TRBD1 (5 bases). Per the germline V gene, CDR1 is LNHNV and CDR2 is YYDKDF (reference sequence). The V end was cut by 0 bases, the J end by 2 bases, with 10 bases between. This CDR3 has 15 residues. CDR3 sequence (DNA): TGTGCCACCAGCAGAGACCCGACAGCCAACTATGGCTACACCTTC. This translates into CATSRDPTANYGYTF.

The CDR3 protein is CASSLSQNTGELFF. CDR3 DNA: TGTGCCAGCAGCTTAAGCCAGAACACCGGGGAGCTGTTTTTT. This sequence joins TRBV11-3 and TRBJ2-2, with D unresolved. CDR3 length: 14 residues. Trimming left V 2 bases short and J 1 base short, with 5 bases between. Germline V gene sequence: CDR1 SGHNT, CDR2 YENEEA. Filled out from reference TRBV11-3 and TRBJ2-2, the complete variable domain reads EAGVVQSPRYKIIEKKQPVAFWCNPISGHNTLYWYLQNLGQGPELLIRYENEEAVDDSQLPKDRFSAERLKGVDSTLKIQPAELGDSAVYLCASSLSQNTGELFFGEGSRLTVL.

CDR3 in amino acids: CSATSGRGTEAFF. The CDR3 DNA reads TGCAGCGCTACCTCGGGCAGGGGCACTGAAGCTTTCTTT. The genes are TRBV29-1 and TRBJ1-1, with D possibly matching TRBD1 (6 bases). Looked up from germline, CDR1 is SQVTM and CDR2 is ANQGSEA. CDR3 length equals 13 residues. The V and J ends lost 7 bases and 4 bases respectively, with 16 bases between them.

The chain links TRBV12-5 to TRBJ2-7, with TRBD1 identical over 7 bases. Germline lookup yields CDR1 LGHNT and CDR2 FRNRAP. There are 15 residues in the CDR3. V shed 6 bases and J 2 bases; nucleotides not matched to a gene: 10. The DNA for the CDR3 is TGTGCTAGTGGCCAGACAGGGTATGGGGCCTACGAGCAGTACTTC. Protein sequence: CASGQTGYGAYEQYF.

V is TRBV9 and J is TRBJ1-4; a weak D match, TRBD1 (5 bases). Germline V gene data show CDR1 as SGDLS and CDR2 as YYNGEE. The ends were cut back, 3 bases at V and 1 base at J, with 10 bases in the middle. The CDR3 length is 15 residues. This CDR3 reads CASSGPGQTNEKLFF. The CDR3 DNA is TGTGCCAGCAGCGGGCCCGGACAAACTAATGAAAAACTGTTTTTT.

The chain has TRBV5-6 and TRBJ1-1; a weak D match, TRBD1 (5 bases). CDR1 SGHDT and CDR2 YYEEEE come from the germline V gene. The V and J ends lost 4 bases and 3 bases respectively, with 7 bases between them. The CDR3 spans 12 residues. CDR3 loop: CASSPGYTEAFF. The CDR3 DNA reads TGTGCCAGCAGCCCAGGGTACACTGAAGCTTTCTTT.

The chain joins TRBV27 to TRBJ2-6; tentative D call: TRBD2 (5 bases). The germline V gene encodes CDR1 MNHEY and CDR2 SMNVEV (reference sequence). The V gene lost 3 bases and the J gene lost 0 bases, with 12 bases spanning the gap. CDR3 length: 17 amino acids. The CDR3 is CASSFSADFSGANVLTF. Written as DNA, the CDR3 is TGTGCCAGCAGTTTCTCCGCGGACTTCTCTGGGGCCAACGTCCTGACTTTC.

The V and J genes are TRBV11-2 and TRBJ1-1; D gene unclear. Deletions cut 5 bases from V and 1 base from J, with 11 bases between. CDR1 is SGHAT and CDR2 is FQNNGV in the germline V gene. The CDR3 has 14 residues. CDR3 region: CASSGIRTNTEAFF. DNA for the CDR3: TGTGCCAGCAGCGGGATACGTACGAACACTGAAGCTTTCTTT.

CDR3 nucleotide sequence: TGTGCCTGGAGTGTAGGGGGGTCTGGAAACACCATATATTTT. It encodes CAWSVGGSGNTIYF. The chain has TRBV30 and TRBJ1-3; possibly TRBD1 for D (6 bases). V was shortened by 0 bases and J by 1 base, with 7 bases between the two germline ends. This CDR3 contains 14 residues. CDR1 and CDR2 from the germline V gene are GTSNPN and SVGIG (reference sequence).

This rearrangement joins TRBV2 to TRBJ2-3; tentatively, D is TRBD2 (6 bases). Per germline, CDR1 SNHLY and CDR2 FYNNEI. The V and J ends lost 7 bases and 5 bases respectively, with 13 bases between them. The CDR3 is 13 amino acids. CDR3 DNA: TGTGCCAGCAACATGAGGGGACTAGATACGCAGTATTTT. Encoded protein: CASNMRGLDTQYF.

The rearrangement joins TRBV2 to TRBJ2-3; 16 bases align to TRBD2. V gave up 11 bases and J gave up 1 base; unmatched junction bases: 18. CDR1 is SNHLY and CDR2 is FYNNEI in the germline V gene. This CDR3 comprises 20 residues. The CDR3 DNA follows: TGTGCCTTCCGGCTGGGACTAGCGGGGGGGCTGTTTGGAGGCACAGATACGCAGTATTTT. It is translated as CAFRLGLAGGLFGGTDTQYF.

This chain joins TRBV2 and TRBJ1-4; D gene ambiguous. The germline V and J ends were trimmed by 7 bases and 3 bases, with 15 bases remaining between them. Germline loops: CDR1 SNHLY, CDR2 FYNNEI. CDR3 size: 15 residues. CDR3: CASIFPGVPNEKLFF. CDR3 nucleotide sequence: TGTGCCAGCATTTTTCCTGGGGTCCCTAATGAAAAACTGTTTTTT.

The V gene is TRBV2, the J gene TRBJ2-5; 7 nucleotides agree with TRBD1. The DNA end lines up better with TRBJ2-7; the J call may be wrong. CDR3 length: 13 amino acids. Germline CDR1 is SNHLY and CDR2 is FYNNEI. The CDR3 DNA reads as TGTGCCAGCAGTGCAGACAGGGCAAGCGAGCAGTACTTC. Its translation is CASSADRASEQYF.

J is TRBJ2-1 and V is TRBV15, with 7 bases identical to TRBD1. The CDR3 length is 14 residues. The V gene's germline CDR1 is LNHNV and CDR2 YYDKDF (reference sequence). J lost 7 bases, V lost 4 bases, and 7 bases had no gene match. Written as DNA, the CDR3 is TGTGCCACCAGCAATAGACAGGGTGGGAATGAGCAGTTCTTC. Protein sequence: CATSNRQGGNEQFF.

V gene TRBV10-1 combines with J gene TRBJ1-3; a possible D gene is TRBD1 (5 bases). The V gene's germline CDR1 is WNHNN and CDR2 SYGVQD (reference sequence). The CDR3 has 14 amino acids. Trimming pared 3 bases from V and 0 bases from J, leaving 6 bases between. The CDR3 sequence: CASSEGVSGNTIYF. The DNA for the CDR3 is TGCGCCAGCAGTGAAGGGGTCTCTGGAAACACCATATATTTT.

The V call is TRBV7-8, the J call TRBJ1-2; no clear D. Trimming removed 1 base at V and 3 bases at J, with 15 bases between. Looked up from germline, CDR1 is SGHVS and CDR2 is FQNEAQ. There are 16 residues in the CDR3. For the CDR3, the DNA is TGTGCCAGCAGCTTAGATCTGGGCAGGATACACTATGGCTACACCTTC. This codes for CASSLDLGRIHYGYTF.

The chain recombines TRBV6-5 with TRBJ1-2; unclear D gene. Trimming left V 5 bases short and J 2 bases short, with 6 bases between. The CDR3 loop spans 12 amino acids. Germline V CDR1 and CDR2: MNHEY, SVGAGI. CDR3 sequence reads: CASSPSNYGYTF. The CDR3 bases are TGTGCCAGCAGTCCCTCGAACTATGGCTACACCTTC.

This clone appeared a few times. The V gene is TRBV6-5, the J gene TRBJ1-2, with D tentatively TRBD1 (5 bases). The V gene lost 6 bases and the J gene lost 3 bases, with 14 bases spanning the gap. The germline V gene encodes CDR1 MNHEY and CDR2 SVGAGI. This CDR3 is built from 14 residues. CDR3 nucleotide sequence: TGTGCCAGCAGATCCGCTCAGGGCTACTATGGCTACACCTTC. Residues: CASRSAQGYYGYTF.